Listed below are T cell receptor beta chains from one sample, sequenced in a study of shared clonotypes between healthy human individuals. Sequencing used immunoSEQ multiplex PCR; TCRdb keeps in-frame clones, though not all of them. The sample has 800,000 to 950,000 clones; 90% to 97% are singletons. Sequenced input: naive CD8+ T cells sorted from blood. The origin of the receptors is a man in his thirties or forties in good health. Both conserved end residues are part of each CDR3. The D gene is left open where the match is weak. Clone size, where shown, is once, few, many, or a class for clones that have expanded.

>TRBV6-5|TRBJ2-7|-|13|-
TGTGCCAGCAGTTACGACAGCCCCTACGAGCAGTACTTC
CASSYDSPYEQYF
>TRBV6-5|TRBJ2-7|-|13|-
TGTGCCAGCAGTTACTCCTTCGAGTACGAGCAGTACTTC
CASSYSFEYEQYF
>TRBV6-4|TRBJ2-3|-|14|-
TGTGCCAGCAGTAAGGACAGCCCCACAGATACGCAGTATTTT
CASSKDSPTDTQYF
>TRBV27|TRBJ2-7|-|13|TRBD1
TGTGCCTCAAGGACAGGGGGCGCTTCCGAGCAGTACTTC
CASRTGGASEQYF
>TRBV4-3|TRBJ1-2|-|14|-
TGCGCCAGCAGCCAAGATCTTGGCCTGGCGGGCTACACCTTC
CASSQDLGLAGYTF
>TRBV7-2|TRBJ2-7|-|12|-
TGTGCCAGCAGCCAAGGTCCCCTCGAGCAGTACTTC
CASSQGPLEQYF
>TRBV15|TRBJ2-7|-|14|-
TGTGCCACCAGCAGAGAAGGGGTATGGGACGAGCAGTACTTC
CATSREGVWDEQYF
>TRBV6-5|TRBJ1-1|-|13|-
TGTGCCAGCTGGCCCGGACCGAACACTGAAGCTTTCTTT
CASWPGPNTEAFF
>TRBV7-9|TRBJ2-2|-|16|-
TGTGCCAGCAGCTCGCCCGGGGGACCCTCTGGAGGGGAGCTGTTTTTT
CASSSPGGPSGGELFF
>TRBV7-9|TRBJ2-1|-|17|TRBD2
TGTGCCAGCAGCTCCACAACGCTAGCGGGAGGGTACAATGAGCAGTTCTTC
CASSSTTLAGGYNEQFF
>TRBV9|TRBJ1-1|-|13|-
TGTGCCAGCAGTTGGGGAGAGGGAGCTGAAGCTTTCTTT
CASSWGEGAEAFF
>TRBV18|TRBJ2-5|-|13|-
TGTGCCAGCTCACCTGACAGCGAAGAGACCCAGTACTTC
CASSPDSEETQYF
>TRBV7-9|TRBJ2-7|-|15|-
TGTGCCAGCAGCTTAGTAACTGGGTCGGTTAACGAGCAGTACTTC
CASSLVTGSVNEQYF
>TRBV7-2|TRBJ2-5|-|13|-
TGTGCCAGCAGCAGTAACTCCTGGGAGACCCAGTACTTC
CASSSNSWETQYF
>TRBV2|TRBJ2-1|-|18|TRBD1
TGTGCCAGCAAGACAGTCCCGGGACAGGGTATGACCTACAATGAGCAGTTCTTC
CASKTVPGQGMTYNEQFF
>TRBV6-1|TRBJ1-1|once|15|-
TGTGCCAGCAGTGAATTAAGGAGGGCGGCGCCTGAAGCTTTCTTT
CASSELRRAAPEAFF
>TRBV27|TRBJ1-1|-|11|-
TGTGCCAGCAGTTTCGGACAGGAAGCTTTCTTT
CASSFGQEAFF
>TRBV6-1|TRBJ2-6|-|20|-
TGTGCCAGCAGTGAACGGGAAAGGGGGGGGCCCCTCTCTGGGGCCAACGTCCTGACTTTC
CASSERERGGPLSGANVLTF
>TRBV28|TRBJ2-7|-|14|-
TGTGCCAGCAGTTTATCGACCTCGGCGATCGAGCAGTACTTC
CASSLSTSAIEQYF
>TRBV7-3|TRBJ1-1|-|13|-
TGTGCCAGCAGCTTATGGGACAAGACTGAAGCTTTCTTT
CASSLWDKTEAFF
>TRBV28|TRBJ2-1|-|17|-
TGTGCCAGCAGTTTATATATGGCGGGACGCTCCTACAATGAGCAGTTCTTC
CASSLYMAGRSYNEQFF
>TRBV5-4|TRBJ2-3|-|13|-
TGTGCCAGCAGCTTGGATGAGGGAGATACGCAGTATTTT
CASSLDEGDTQYF
>TRBV5-4|TRBJ1-1|-|14|-
TGTGCCAGCAGCTTATTGGACAGCGAGAATGAAGCTTTCTTT
CASSLLDSENEAFF
>TRBV28|TRBJ2-7|-|14|-
TGTGCCAGCAGTCCACGACTCCTTTTCTACGAGCAGTACTTC
CASSPRLLFYEQYF
>TRBV7-3|TRBJ2-7|-|13|-
TGTGCCAGCAGCCAAGCCCAGAACTACGAGCAGTACTTC
CASSQAQNYEQYF